This is a list of T cell receptor beta chains from one sample in a study of blood T cell repertoires in COVID-19. Repertoires were generated with immunoSEQ multiplex PCR, while TCRdb's copy carries only in-frame clones and drops some. The sample comprises about 270,000 clones, roughly nine tenths of which are singletons, and approximately 9% rests with the top ten. The sample comprised peripheral blood. Every receptor here comes from a man aged 40-50 years with active or convalescent COVID-19. Each CDR3 is given with its conserved first and last residue. A D gene is named only where the DNA matches it firmly. Clone size is given for some rows only: seen once, a few or many times, or a class if the clone is expanded.

D gene: NA; V gene: TRBV5-5; J gene: TRBJ2-3; clone size: NA; CDR3 protein: CASSILADTDTQYF; CDR3 DNA: TGTGCCAGCAGTATCCTAGCAGACACAGATACGCAGTATTTT
D gene: TRBD2; V gene: TRBV9; J gene: TRBJ2-5; clone size: NA; CDR3 protein: CASSGLGLAGGRSQETQYF; CDR3 DNA: TGTGCCAGCAGCGGACTAGGACTAGCGGGGGGCCGGTCGCAAGAGACCCAGTACTTC
D gene: NA; V gene: TRBV21-1; J gene: TRBJ2-7; clone size: NA; CDR3 protein: CASSKVGDRGEQYF; CDR3 DNA: TGTGCCAGCAGCAAAGTAGGAGACAGGGGCGAGCAGTACTTC
D gene: NA; V gene: TRBV12-3/TRBV12-4; J gene: TRBJ1-5; clone size: NA; CDR3 protein: CASSLAAGPQHF; CDR3 DNA: TGTGCCAGCAGTTTAGCTGCGGGGCCCCAGCATTTT
D gene: TRBD2; V gene: TRBV10-1; J gene: TRBJ2-3; clone size: NA; CDR3 protein: CASSPGLAVDTQYF; CDR3 DNA: TGCGCCAGCAGCCCGGGACTAGCGGTAGATACGCAGTATTTT
D gene: NA; V gene: TRBV18; J gene: TRBJ1-1; clone size: NA; CDR3 protein: CASSVQGMNTEAFF; CDR3 DNA: TGTGCCAGCTCCGTACAGGGAATGAACACTGAAGCTTTCTTT
D gene: NA; V gene: TRBV19; J gene: TRBJ1-2; clone size: NA; CDR3 protein: CASSIVADNYGYTF; CDR3 DNA: TGTGCCAGTAGTATAGTGGCAGATAACTATGGCTACACCTTC
D gene: TRBD1; V gene: TRBV11-3; J gene: TRBJ2-2; clone size: NA; CDR3 protein: CASSTRQGAGELFF; CDR3 DNA: TGTGCCAGCAGCACCCGACAGGGGGCCGGGGAGCTGTTTTTT
D gene: NA; V gene: TRBV7-2; J gene: TRBJ2-1; clone size: NA; CDR3 protein: CASSLDRHNEQFF; CDR3 DNA: TGTGCCAGCAGCTTAGACAGGCACAATGAGCAGTTCTTC
D gene: TRBD1; V gene: TRBV11-2; J gene: TRBJ1-2; clone size: NA; CDR3 protein: CASSFGQDHYGYTF; CDR3 DNA: TGTGCCAGCAGCTTTGGACAGGACCACTATGGCTACACCTTC
D gene: TRBD1; V gene: TRBV5-6; J gene: TRBJ2-7; clone size: NA; CDR3 protein: CASSLGQGPYEQYF; CDR3 DNA: TGTGCCAGCAGCTTGGGACAGGGACCGTACGAGCAGTACTTC
D gene: TRBD1; V gene: TRBV6-5; J gene: TRBJ1-4; clone size: NA; CDR3 protein: CASRDRGNEKLFF; CDR3 DNA: TGTGCCAGCAGAGACAGGGGAAATGAAAAACTGTTTTTT
D gene: NA; V gene: TRBV30; J gene: TRBJ1-4; clone size: once; CDR3 protein: CAWSSGVGEKLFF; CDR3 DNA: TGTGCCTGGAGTTCAGGGGTTGGCGAAAAACTGTTTTTT
D gene: TRBD2; V gene: TRBV19; J gene: TRBJ2-3; clone size: once; CDR3 protein: CASSVLAGGTDTQYF; CDR3 DNA: TGTGCCAGTAGTGTACTAGCGGGAGGCACAGATACGCAGTATTTT
D gene: NA; V gene: TRBV5-4; J gene: TRBJ1-1; clone size: NA; CDR3 protein: CASSLRGWSEAFF; CDR3 DNA: TGTGCCAGCAGCTTGCGGGGATGGTCTGAAGCTTTCTTT
D gene: TRBD1; V gene: TRBV3-1/TRBV3-2; J gene: TRBJ1-4; clone size: NA; CDR3 protein: CASSLQGQMNEKLFF; CDR3 DNA: TGTGCCAGCAGCCTCCAGGGACAGATGAATGAAAAACTGTTTTTT
D gene: TRBD2; V gene: TRBV28; J gene: TRBJ2-3; clone size: NA; CDR3 protein: CASSSTSGVGDTQYF; CDR3 DNA: TGTGCCAGCAGTTCCACTAGCGGGGTTGGGGATACGCAGTATTTT
D gene: TRBD1; V gene: TRBV29-1; J gene: TRBJ2-7; clone size: few; CDR3 protein: CSVVHARTGDSYEQYF; CDR3 DNA: TGCAGCGTGGTCCATGCTAGGACAGGGGACTCCTACGAGCAGTACTTC
D gene: NA; V gene: TRBV3-1/TRBV3-2; J gene: TRBJ2-7; clone size: NA; CDR3 protein: CASSQEAPPEKAVHEQYF; CDR3 DNA: TGTGCCAGCAGCCAAGAAGCTCCACCGGAGAAGGCCGTCCACGAGCAGTACTTC
D gene: NA; V gene: TRBV6-5; J gene: TRBJ1-1; clone size: NA; CDR3 protein: CASSYDRSNEAFF; CDR3 DNA: TGTGCCAGCAGTTACGACAGGAGTAATGAAGCTTTCTTT
D gene: NA; V gene: TRBV3-1/TRBV3-2; J gene: TRBJ2-2; clone size: few; CDR3 protein: CASSQKQGDIGELFF; CDR3 DNA: TGTGCCAGCAGCCAGAAACAGGGCGATATCGGGGAGCTGTTTTTT
D gene: NA; V gene: TRBV5-4; J gene: TRBJ1-6; clone size: NA; CDR3 protein: CASSLDRAVSPLHF; CDR3 DNA: TGTGCCAGCAGCTTGGACAGGGCAGTTTCACCCCTCCACTTT
D gene: TRBD2; V gene: TRBV7-9; J gene: TRBJ2-7; clone size: NA; CDR3 protein: CASYQTSASSYEQYF; CDR3 DNA: TGTGCCAGCTACCAGACTAGCGCTAGCTCCTACGAGCAGTACTTC
D gene: TRBD2; V gene: TRBV24-1; J gene: TRBJ2-1; clone size: NA; CDR3 protein: CATSDPSLAGVLYNEQFF; CDR3 DNA: TGTGCCACCAGTGACCCCTCGCTAGCGGGAGTTCTCTACAATGAGCAGTTCTTC
D gene: NA; V gene: TRBV10-3; J gene: TRBJ1-1; clone size: NA; CDR3 protein: CATLAGAGDTEAFF; CDR3 DNA: TGTGCCACCCTTGCGGGGGCTGGCGACACTGAAGCTTTCTTT
D gene: NA; V gene: TRBV2; J gene: TRBJ1-2; clone size: few; CDR3 protein: CASTADSFNYGYTF; CDR3 DNA: TGTGCCAGCACCGCGGACAGCTTCAACTATGGCTACACCTTC
D gene: NA; V gene: TRBV11-2; J gene: TRBJ2-7; clone size: NA; CDR3 protein: CASSSSSYEQYF; CDR3 DNA: TGTGCCAGCAGCTCGAGCTCCTACGAGCAGTACTTC
D gene: NA; V gene: TRBV14; J gene: TRBJ2-7; clone size: NA; CDR3 protein: CASSHTIPRGMDYEQYF; CDR3 DNA: TGTGCCAGCAGCCACACCATCCCGAGAGGGATGGATTACGAGCAGTACTTC
D gene: NA; V gene: TRBV2; J gene: TRBJ1-4; clone size: NA; CDR3 protein: CASSPTVATNEKLFF; CDR3 DNA: TGTGCCAGCAGTCCGACAGTTGCAACTAATGAAAAACTGTTTTTT
D gene: TRBD2; V gene: TRBV7-3; J gene: TRBJ2-1; clone size: NA; CDR3 protein: CASSLVAGVSYNEQFF; CDR3 DNA: TGTGCCAGCAGCTTAGTAGCGGGTGTCTCCTACAATGAGCAGTTCTTC
D gene: NA; V gene: TRBV9; J gene: TRBJ2-1; clone size: once; CDR3 protein: CASSARPDNEQFF; CDR3 DNA: TGTGCCAGCAGCGCGCGGCCAGACAATGAGCAGTTCTTC
D gene: TRBD1; V gene: TRBV6-5; J gene: TRBJ1-2; clone size: NA; CDR3 protein: CASSYRGPYGYTF; CDR3 DNA: TGTGCCAGCAGTTATAGGGGGCCCTATGGCTACACCTTC
D gene: NA; V gene: TRBV27; J gene: TRBJ1-1; clone size: NA; CDR3 protein: CASSSSSRNTEAFF; CDR3 DNA: TGTGCCAGCAGTTCGTCGAGCCGGAACACTGAAGCTTTCTTT
D gene: NA; V gene: TRBV9; J gene: TRBJ2-1; clone size: NA; CDR3 protein: CASSFHREQFF; CDR3 DNA: TGTGCCAGCAGCTTCCACAGGGAGCAGTTCTTC
D gene: NA; V gene: TRBV5-1; J gene: TRBJ2-1; clone size: NA; CDR3 protein: CASSLTGIDYNEQFF; CDR3 DNA: TGCGCCAGCAGCTTAACAGGGATCGACTACAATGAGCAGTTCTTC
D gene: NA; V gene: TRBV7-6; J gene: TRBJ1-6; clone size: NA; CDR3 protein: CASSRTAGHNNSPLHF; CDR3 DNA: TGTGCCAGCAGCCGTACAGCGGGACATAATAATTCACCCCTCCACTTT
D gene: NA; V gene: TRBV6-5; J gene: TRBJ1-1; clone size: NA; CDR3 protein: CASISYRALNTEAFF; CDR3 DNA: TGTGCCAGCATATCATACAGGGCCCTGAACACTGAAGCTTTCTTT
D gene: NA; V gene: TRBV11-3; J gene: TRBJ2-2; clone size: once; CDR3 protein: CASSPKIGTGELFF; CDR3 DNA: TGTGCCAGCAGCCCAAAGATCGGCACCGGGGAGCTGTTTTTT
D gene: NA; V gene: TRBV4-1; J gene: TRBJ1-2; clone size: NA; CDR3 protein: CASSLREGPNYGYTF; CDR3 DNA: TGCGCCAGCAGCCTTAGGGAGGGGCCTAACTATGGCTACACCTTC
D gene: NA; V gene: TRBV5-1; J gene: TRBJ1-6; clone size: NA; CDR3 protein: CASSPSGASSYNSPLHF; CDR3 DNA: TGCGCCAGCAGCCCTAGCGGGGCGAGCTCCTATAATTCACCCCTCCACTTT
D gene: NA; V gene: TRBV4-2; J gene: TRBJ1-1; clone size: NA; CDR3 protein: CASSLQGGNTEAFF; CDR3 DNA: TGTGCCAGCAGCCTGCAGGGCGGGAACACTGAAGCTTTCTTT